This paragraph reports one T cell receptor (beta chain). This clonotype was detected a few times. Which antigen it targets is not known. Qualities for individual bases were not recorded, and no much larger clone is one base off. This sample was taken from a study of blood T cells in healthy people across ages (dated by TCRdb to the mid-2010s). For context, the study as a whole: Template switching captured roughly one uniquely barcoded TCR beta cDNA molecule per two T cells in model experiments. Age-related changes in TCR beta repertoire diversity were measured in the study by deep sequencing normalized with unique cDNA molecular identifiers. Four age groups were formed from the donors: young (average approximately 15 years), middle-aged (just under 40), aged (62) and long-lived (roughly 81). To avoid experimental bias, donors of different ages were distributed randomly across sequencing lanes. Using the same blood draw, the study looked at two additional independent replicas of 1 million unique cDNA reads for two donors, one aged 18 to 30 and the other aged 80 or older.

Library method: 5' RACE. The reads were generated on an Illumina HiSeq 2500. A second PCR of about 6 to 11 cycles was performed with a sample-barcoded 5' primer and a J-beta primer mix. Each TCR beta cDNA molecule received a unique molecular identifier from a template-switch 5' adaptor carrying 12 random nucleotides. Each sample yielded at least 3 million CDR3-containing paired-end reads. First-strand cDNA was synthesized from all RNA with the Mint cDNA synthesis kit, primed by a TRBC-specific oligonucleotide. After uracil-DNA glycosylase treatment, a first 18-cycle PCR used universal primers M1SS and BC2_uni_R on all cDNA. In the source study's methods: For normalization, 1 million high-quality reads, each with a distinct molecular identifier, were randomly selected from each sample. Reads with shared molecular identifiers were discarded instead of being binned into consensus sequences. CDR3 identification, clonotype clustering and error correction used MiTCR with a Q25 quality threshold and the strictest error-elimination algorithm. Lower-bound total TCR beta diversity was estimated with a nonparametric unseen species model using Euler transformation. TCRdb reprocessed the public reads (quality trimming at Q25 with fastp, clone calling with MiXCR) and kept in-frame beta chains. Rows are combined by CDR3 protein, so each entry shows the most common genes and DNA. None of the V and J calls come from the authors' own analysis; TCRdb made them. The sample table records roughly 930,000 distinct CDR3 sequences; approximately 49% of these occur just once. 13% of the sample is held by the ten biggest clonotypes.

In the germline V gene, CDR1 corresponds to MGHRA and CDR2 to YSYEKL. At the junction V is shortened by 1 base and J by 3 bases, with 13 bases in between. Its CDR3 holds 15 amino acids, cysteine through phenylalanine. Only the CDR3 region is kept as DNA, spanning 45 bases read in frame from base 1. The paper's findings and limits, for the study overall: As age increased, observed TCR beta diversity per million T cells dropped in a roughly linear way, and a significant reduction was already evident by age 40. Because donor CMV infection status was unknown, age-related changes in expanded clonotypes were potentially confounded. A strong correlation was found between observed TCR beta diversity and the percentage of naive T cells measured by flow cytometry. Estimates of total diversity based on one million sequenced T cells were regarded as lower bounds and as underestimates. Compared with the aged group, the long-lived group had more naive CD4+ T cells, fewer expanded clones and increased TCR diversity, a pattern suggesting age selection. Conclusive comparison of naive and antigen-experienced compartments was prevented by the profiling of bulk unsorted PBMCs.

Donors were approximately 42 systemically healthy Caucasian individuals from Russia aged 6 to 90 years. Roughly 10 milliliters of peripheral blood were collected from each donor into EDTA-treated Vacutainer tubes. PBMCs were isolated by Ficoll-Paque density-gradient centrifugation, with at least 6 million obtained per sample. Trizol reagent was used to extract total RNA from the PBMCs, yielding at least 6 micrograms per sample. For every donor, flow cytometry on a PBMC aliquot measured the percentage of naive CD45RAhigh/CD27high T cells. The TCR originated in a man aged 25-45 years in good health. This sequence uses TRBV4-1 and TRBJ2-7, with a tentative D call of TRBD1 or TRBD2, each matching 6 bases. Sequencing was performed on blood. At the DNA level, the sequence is TGCGCCAGCAGCCAAGCCCCGGGGGCGTACTACGAGCAGTACTTC. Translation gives CASSQAPGAYYEQYF.